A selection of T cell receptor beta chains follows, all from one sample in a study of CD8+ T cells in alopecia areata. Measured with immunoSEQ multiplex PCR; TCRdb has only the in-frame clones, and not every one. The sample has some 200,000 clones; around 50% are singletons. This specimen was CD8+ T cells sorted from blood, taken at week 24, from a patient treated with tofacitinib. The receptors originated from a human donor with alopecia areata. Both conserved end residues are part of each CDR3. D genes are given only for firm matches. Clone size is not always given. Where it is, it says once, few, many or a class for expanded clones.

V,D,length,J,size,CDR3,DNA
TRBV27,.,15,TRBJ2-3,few,CASSRRARVTDTQYF,TGTGCCAGCAGCCGTCGGGCGCGGGTCACAGATACGCAGTATTTT
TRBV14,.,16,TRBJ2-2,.,CASSPRWSANTGELFF,TGTGCCAGCAGCCCCCGTTGGTCCGCGAACACCGGGGAGCTGTTTTTT
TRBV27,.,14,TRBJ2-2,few,CASSLSFGGGELFF,TGTGCCAGCAGTTTATCCTTTGGGGGCGGGGAGCTGTTTTTT
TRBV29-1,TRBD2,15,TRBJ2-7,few,CSVEVAGDSAYEQYF,TGCAGCGTTGAAGTAGCGGGGGATAGTGCCTACGAGCAGTACTTC
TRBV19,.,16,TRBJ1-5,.,CASSIRGRSSNQPQHF,TGTGCCAGTAGTATTCGAGGACGGTCTAGCAATCAGCCCCAGCATTTT
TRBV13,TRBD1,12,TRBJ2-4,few,CASSSTGDIQYF,TGTGCCAGCAGCTCGACAGGGGACATTCAGTACTTC
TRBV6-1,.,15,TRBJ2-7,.,CASSAPTDSSYEQYF,TGTGCCAGCAGTGCCCCGACAGACAGCTCCTACGAGCAGTACTTC
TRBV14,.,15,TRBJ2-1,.,CASSQDGRSYNEQFF,TGTGCCAGCAGCCAAGACGGACGGTCCTACAATGAGCAGTTCTTC
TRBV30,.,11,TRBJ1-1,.,CAWTRNTEAFF,TGTGCCTGGACCAGGAACACTGAAGCTTTCTTT
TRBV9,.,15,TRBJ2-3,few,CASSVAGGSTDTQYF,TGTGCCAGCAGCGTAGCGGGGGGCAGCACAGATACGCAGTATTTT
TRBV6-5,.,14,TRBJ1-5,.,CASRPRGGNQPQHF,TGTGCCAGCAGGCCCAGGGGAGGCAATCAGCCCCAGCATTTT
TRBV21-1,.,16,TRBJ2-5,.,CASSKPGQADQETQYF,TGTGCCAGCAGCAAACCGGGACAGGCGGACCAAGAGACCCAGTACTTC
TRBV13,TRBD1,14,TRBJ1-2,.,CASSSEQGVDGYTF,TGTGCCAGCAGCTCAGAACAGGGGGTGGATGGCTACACCTTC
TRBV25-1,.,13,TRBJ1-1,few,CASSESTAGAIFF,TGTGCCAGCAGTGAATCTACGGCAGGGGCTATCTTCTTT
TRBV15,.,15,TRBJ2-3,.,CATSPEGVATDTQYF,TGTGCCACCAGCCCAGAAGGTGTTGCCACAGATACGCAGTATTTT
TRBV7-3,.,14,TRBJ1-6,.,CASSLSSSNSPLHF,TGTGCCAGCAGCTTAAGTTCGTCGAATTCACCCCTCCACTTT
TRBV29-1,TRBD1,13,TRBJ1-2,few,CSVTDRANYGYTF,TGCAGCGTTACCGACAGGGCTAACTATGGCTACACCTTC
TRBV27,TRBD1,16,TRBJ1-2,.,CASSLSRPQQGYGYTF,TGTGCCAGCAGTTTATCGCGCCCTCAACAGGGGTATGGCTACACCTTC
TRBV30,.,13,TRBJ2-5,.,CACVQGYQETQYF,TGTGCCTGCGTTCAGGGGTACCAAGAGACCCAGTACTTC
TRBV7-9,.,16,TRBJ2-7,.,CASSFTGGGGSYEQYF,TGTGCCAGCAGCTTTACCGGTGGGGGCGGCTCCTACGAGCAGTACTTC
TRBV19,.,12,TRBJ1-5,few,CASSIEADIQHF,TGTGCCAGTAGTATTGAAGCGGATATCCAGCATTTT
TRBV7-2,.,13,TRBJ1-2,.,CASSGGSMWGYTF,TGTGCCAGCAGCGGGGGGAGCATGTGGGGCTACACCTTC
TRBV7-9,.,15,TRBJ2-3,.,CASSLGGLSTDTQYF,TGTGCCAGCAGCTTGGGCGGCCTTAGCACAGATACGCAGTATTTT
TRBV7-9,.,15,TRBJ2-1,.,CASSLVGGSYNEQFF,TGTGCCAGCAGCCTGGTGGGGGGCTCCTACAATGAGCAGTTCTTC
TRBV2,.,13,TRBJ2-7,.,CASRPGGAYEQYF,TGTGCCAGCAGGCCAGGAGGGGCTTACGAGCAGTACTTC
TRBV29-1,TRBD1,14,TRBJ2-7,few,CSVELGQEDYEQYF,TGCAGCGTTGAATTAGGACAGGAAGACTACGAGCAGTACTTC
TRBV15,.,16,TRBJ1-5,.,CATSRDRGATNQPQHF,TGTGCCACCAGCAGAGATCGTGGGGCCACCAATCAGCCCCAGCATTTT
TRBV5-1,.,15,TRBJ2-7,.,CASSLVGQVTYEQYF,TGCGCCAGCAGCTTGGTCGGGCAGGTTACCTACGAGCAGTACTTC
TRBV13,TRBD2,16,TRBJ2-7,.,CASSLAGGGGPYEQYF,TGTGCCAGCAGCTTAGCTGGCGGGGGGGGACCCTACGAGCAGTACTTC
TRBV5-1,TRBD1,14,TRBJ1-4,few,CASRSQGEREKLFF,TGCGCCAGCAGGTCGCAGGGGGAGCGTGAAAAACTGTTTTTT
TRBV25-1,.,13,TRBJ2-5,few,CASSLWGAETQYF,TGTGCCAGCAGTTTATGGGGGGCAGAGACCCAGTACTTC
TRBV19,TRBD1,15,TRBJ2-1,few,CASSLMGTGLNEQFF,TGTGCCAGTAGCCTGATGGGGACAGGGTTGAATGAGCAGTTCTTC
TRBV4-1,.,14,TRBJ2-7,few,CASSQVRMRGEQYF,TGCGCCAGCAGCCAAGTCCGGATGCGGGGCGAGCAGTACTTC
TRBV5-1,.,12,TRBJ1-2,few,CASSFNERGYTF,TGCGCCAGCAGCTTCAACGAGCGGGGCTACACCTTC
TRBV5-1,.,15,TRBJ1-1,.,CASSLEVGRNTEAFF,TGCGCCAGCAGCTTGGAGGTAGGGAGGAACACTGAAGCTTTCTTT
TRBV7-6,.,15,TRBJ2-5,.,CASTSHVGPLETQYF,TGTGCCAGCACCTCCCACGTGGGGCCCTTGGAGACCCAGTACTTC
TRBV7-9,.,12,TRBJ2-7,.,CASSRSVLEQYF,TGTGCCAGCAGCCGCAGCGTCCTAGAGCAGTACTTC
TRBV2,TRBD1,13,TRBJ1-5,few,CATRQGASQPQHF,TGTGCCACCAGACAGGGGGCAAGTCAGCCCCAGCATTTT
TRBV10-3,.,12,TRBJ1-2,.,CAIRRENYGYTF,TGTGCCATCAGGAGAGAGAACTATGGCTACACCTTC
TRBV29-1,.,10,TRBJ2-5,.,CSVVQEAQYF,TGCAGCGTTGTACAAGAGGCCCAGTACTTC
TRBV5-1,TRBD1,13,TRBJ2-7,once,CASSAGTVYEQYF,TGCGCCAGCAGCGCCGGGACAGTATACGAGCAGTACTTC
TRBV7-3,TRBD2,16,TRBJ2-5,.,CASSPRGGGGLETQYF,TGTGCCAGCAGCCCACGCGGCGGCGGGGGTTTGGAGACCCAGTACTTC
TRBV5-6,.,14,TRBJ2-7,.,CASSADGQTYEQYF,TGTGCCAGCAGCGCAGACGGACAGACCTACGAGCAGTACTTC
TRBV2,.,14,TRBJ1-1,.,CASSLDIPNTEAFF,TGTGCCAGCAGCTTAGATATCCCGAACACTGAAGCTTTCTTT
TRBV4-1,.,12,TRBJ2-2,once,CASSQSPGELFF,TGCGCCAGCAGCCAATCCCCCGGGGAGCTGTTTTTT
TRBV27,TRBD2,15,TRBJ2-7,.,CASSFGRRGRREQYF,TGTGCCAGCAGTTTCGGGAGGCGAGGGCGTAGGGAGCAGTACTTC
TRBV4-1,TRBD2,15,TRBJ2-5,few,CASSQGAGLGETQYF,TGCGCCAGCAGCCAAGGGGCGGGACTAGGAGAGACCCAGTACTTC
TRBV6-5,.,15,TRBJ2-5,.,CASSYSWGRGETQYF,TGTGCCAGCAGTTACTCTTGGGGCCGAGGAGAGACCCAGTACTTC
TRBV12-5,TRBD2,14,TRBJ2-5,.,CASGPRGGLETQYF,TGTGCTAGTGGTCCGCGGGGGGGCCTGGAGACCCAGTACTTC
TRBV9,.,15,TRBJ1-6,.,CASSVSGAPNSPLHF,TGTGCCAGCAGCGTAAGTGGGGCACCAAATTCACCCCTCCACTTT
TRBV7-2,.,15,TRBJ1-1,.,CVSSLDLLPNTEAFF,TGTGTCAGCAGCTTGGATTTGTTACCAAACACTGAAGCTTTCTTT
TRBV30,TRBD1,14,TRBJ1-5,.,CAWSGTGANQPQHF,TGTGCCTGGAGTGGGACAGGGGCAAATCAGCCCCAGCATTTT
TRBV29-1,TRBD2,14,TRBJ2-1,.,CSVVGLAEYNEQFF,TGCAGCGTTGTTGGTCTAGCGGAATACAATGAGCAGTTCTTC
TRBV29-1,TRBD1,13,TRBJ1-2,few,CSVEEGGARGYTF,TGCAGCGTTGAAGAAGGGGGCGCGCGGGGCTACACCTTC
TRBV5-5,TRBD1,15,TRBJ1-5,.,CASSLLGQLNQPQHF,TGTGCCAGCAGCTTGTTGGGACAGCTGAATCAGCCCCAGCATTTT
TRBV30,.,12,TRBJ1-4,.,CACTGFNEKLFF,TGTGCCTGTACAGGGTTTAATGAAAAACTGTTTTTT
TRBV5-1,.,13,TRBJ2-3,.,CASSTESTDTQYF,TGCGCCAGCAGCACGGAGAGCACAGATACGCAGTATTTT
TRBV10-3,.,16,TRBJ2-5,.,CAISEPRSGYQETQYF,TGTGCCATCAGTGAGCCCAGGTCGGGATACCAAGAGACCCAGTACTTC
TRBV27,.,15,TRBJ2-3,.,CASSFGAGTTDTQYF,TGTGCCAGCAGTTTCGGTGCAGGGACCACAGATACGCAGTATTTT
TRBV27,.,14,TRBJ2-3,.,CASSSINGIDTQYF,TGTGCCAGCAGTTCAATTAATGGGATAGATACGCAGTATTTT